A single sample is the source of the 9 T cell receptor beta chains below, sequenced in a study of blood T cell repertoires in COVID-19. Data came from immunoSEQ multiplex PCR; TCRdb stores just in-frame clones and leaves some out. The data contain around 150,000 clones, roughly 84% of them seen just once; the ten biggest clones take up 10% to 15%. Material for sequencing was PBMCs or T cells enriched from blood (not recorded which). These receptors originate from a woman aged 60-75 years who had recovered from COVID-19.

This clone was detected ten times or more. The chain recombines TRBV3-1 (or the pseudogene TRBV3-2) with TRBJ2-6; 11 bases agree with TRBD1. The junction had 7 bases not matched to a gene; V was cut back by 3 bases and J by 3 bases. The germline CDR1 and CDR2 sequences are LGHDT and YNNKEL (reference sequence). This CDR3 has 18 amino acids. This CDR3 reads CASSHRDRGSGGANVLTF. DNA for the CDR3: TGTGCCAGCAGCCACCGGGACAGGGGGAGCGGTGGGGCCAACGTCCTGACTTTC.

This CDR3 is CASNRGLYEQYF. The DNA for the CDR3 is TGTGCCAGCAACAGGGGGCTATACGAGCAGTACTTC. This chain joins TRBV28 and TRBJ2-7; 9 nucleotides line up with TRBD1. CDR3 size: 12 residues. V lost 7 bases to trimming and J lost 4 bases; unmatched junction nucleotides: 2. Germline V gives CDR1 MDHEN, CDR2 SYDVKM.

CDR3 sequence: CASSLGPGQGAYGYTF. In DNA, the CDR3 is TGTGCCAGCAGCTTAGGTCCGGGACAGGGGGCTTATGGCTACACCTTC. The genes are TRBV7-6 and TRBJ1-2; 12 bases are shared with TRBD1. The germline CDR1 and CDR2 sequences are SGHVS and FNYEAQ. Trimming at V came to 1 base and at J to 5 bases, leaving 5 bases not matched to a gene. There are 16 residues in the CDR3.

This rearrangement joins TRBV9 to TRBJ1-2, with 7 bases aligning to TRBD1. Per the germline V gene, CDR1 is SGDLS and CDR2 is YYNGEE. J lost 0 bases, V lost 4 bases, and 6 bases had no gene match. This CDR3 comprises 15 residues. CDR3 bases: TGTGCCAGCAGCTCGACAGGGCCCCCTAACTATGGCTACACCTTC. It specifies CASSSTGPPNYGYTF.

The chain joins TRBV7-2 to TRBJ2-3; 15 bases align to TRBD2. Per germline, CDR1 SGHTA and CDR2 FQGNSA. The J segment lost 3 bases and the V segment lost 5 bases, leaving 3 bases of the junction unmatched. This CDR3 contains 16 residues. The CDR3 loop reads CASSPGLAGGTDTQYF. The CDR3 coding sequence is TGTGCCAGCAGCCCGGGACTAGCGGGGGGAACAGATACGCAGTATTTT.

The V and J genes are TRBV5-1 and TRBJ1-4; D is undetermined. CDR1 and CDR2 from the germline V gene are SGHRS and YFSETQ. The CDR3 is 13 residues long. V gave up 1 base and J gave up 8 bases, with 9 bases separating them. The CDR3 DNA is TGCGCCAGCAGCTTGAACGACGGGGAAAAACTGTTTTTT. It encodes CASSLNDGEKLFF. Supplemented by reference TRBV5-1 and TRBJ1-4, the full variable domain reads KAGVTQTPRYLIKTRGQQVTLSCSPISGHRSVSWYQQTPGQGLQFLFEYFSETQRNKGNFPGRFSGRQFSNSRSEMNVSTLELGDSALYLCASSLNDGEKLFFGSGTQLSVL.

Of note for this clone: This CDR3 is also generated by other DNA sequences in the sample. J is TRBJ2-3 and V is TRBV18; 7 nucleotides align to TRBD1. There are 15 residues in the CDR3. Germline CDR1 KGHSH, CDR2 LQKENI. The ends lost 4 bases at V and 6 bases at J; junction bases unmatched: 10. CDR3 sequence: CASSQGGQTGDTQYF. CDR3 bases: TGTGCCAGCTCACAAGGGGGACAGACAGGGGATACGCAGTATTTT.

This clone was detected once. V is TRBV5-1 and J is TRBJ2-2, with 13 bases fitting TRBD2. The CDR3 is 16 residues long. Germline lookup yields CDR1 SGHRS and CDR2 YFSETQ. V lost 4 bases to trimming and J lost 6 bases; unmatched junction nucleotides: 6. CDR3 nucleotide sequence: TGCGCCAGCAGCCCTCTCACTAGCGGGGGGGCCGGGGAGCTGTTTTTT. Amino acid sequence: CASSPLTSGGAGELFF.

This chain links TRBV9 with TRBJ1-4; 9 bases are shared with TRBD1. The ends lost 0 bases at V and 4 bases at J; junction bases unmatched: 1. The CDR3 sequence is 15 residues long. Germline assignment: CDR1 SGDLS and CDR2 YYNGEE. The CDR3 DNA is TGTGCCAGCAGCGTAGGACAGGGGGGTAATGAAAAACTGTTTTTT. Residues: CASSVGQGGNEKLFF.